This T cell receptor (beta chain) was obtained from a study of cytomegalovirus exposure and HLA in healthy donors. Whole-study results and caveats: A later analysis found that most CMV-associated TCR beta chains appeared HLA-restricted. Per a prior analysis, the majority of TCR beta V segments were productive roughly 90% or roughly 30% of the time.

Points on this clone: Its specificity is not known.

The germline V gene encodes CDR1 KGHSH and CDR2 LQKENI. This CDR3 has 15 residues. The trim removed 3 bases at V and 8 bases at J, leaving 6 bases unmatched. The study ran its PCR with 60 Vbeta and 13 Jbeta primers. Sequenced by immunoSEQ multiplex PCR; TCRdb stores in-frame clones only, minus some. The table counts some 84,000 clones; less than 0.65% lies in the top ten. The genes are TRBV18 and TRBJ1-6; 8 bases align to TRBD1. Sequencing was done on a sample of PBMCs. The sequence was collected from a man in his forties or fifties in good health and CMV-seronegative. In nucleotides, the CDR3 is TGTGCCAGCTCACCCGCGACAGGGGCGGATTCACCCCTCCACTTT. The encoded protein is CASSPATGADSPLHF. The full variable domain, in which reference TRBV18 and TRBJ1-6 provide the parts outside the CDR3, is NAGVMQNPRHLVRRRGQEARLRCSPMKGHSHVYWYRQLPEEGLKFMVYLQKENIIDESGMPKERFSAEFPKEGPSILRIQQVVRGDSAAYFCASSPATGADSPLHFGNGTRLTVT.